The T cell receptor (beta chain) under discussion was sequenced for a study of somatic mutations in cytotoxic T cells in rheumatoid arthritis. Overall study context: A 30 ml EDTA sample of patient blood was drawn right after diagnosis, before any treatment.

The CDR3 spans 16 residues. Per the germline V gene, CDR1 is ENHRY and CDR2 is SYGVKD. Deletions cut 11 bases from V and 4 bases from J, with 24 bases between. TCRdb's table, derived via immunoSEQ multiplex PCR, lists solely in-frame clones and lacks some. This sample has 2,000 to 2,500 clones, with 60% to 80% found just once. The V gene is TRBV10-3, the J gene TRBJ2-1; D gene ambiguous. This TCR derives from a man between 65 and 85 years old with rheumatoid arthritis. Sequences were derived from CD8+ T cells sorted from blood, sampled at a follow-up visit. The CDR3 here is CASLGPSASGYNEQFF. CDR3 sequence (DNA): TGTGCCTCGCTAGGCCCTTCAGCGTCGGGTTACAATGAGCAGTTCTTC.